What follows describes a single TCR beta chain. Its antigen is unknown. The record originates from a study of radiation and T cells in renal cell carcinoma. Sample time point: blood 4 weeks post-SBRT, at nephrectomy. Described treatment: 15 Gy SBRT to primary tumor, nephrectomy 4 weeks later. The patient's renal cell carcinoma had clear cell pathology. The CDR3 has 16 amino acids. With 0 bases removed from V and 1 base from J, the gap between germline ends came to 12 bases. Germline assignment: CDR1 LGHNA and CDR2 YSLEER. The study, taken as a whole, reports: In blood, top tumor clones expanded by 2 weeks, shrinking by 4.

Profiled with immunoSEQ multiplex PCR; TCRdb holds only in-frame clones, not every one. This sample has approximately 170,000 clones, with about 88% found just once. The input for sequencing was blood, taken from a patient whose treatment included radiotherapy and nephrectomy. J is TRBJ1-2 and V is TRBV4-3; a possible D gene is TRBD1 (5 bases). This TCR derives from a woman between 45 and 65 years old with renal cell carcinoma. The CDR3 is CASSQDRGSVNYGYTF. The CDR3 DNA reads as TGCGCCAGCAGCCAAGATAGGGGCTCGGTTAACTATGGCTACACCTTC.